These 20 T cell receptor beta chains came from one sample sequenced in a study of cytomegalovirus exposure and HLA in healthy donors. The study ran its PCR with 60 Vbeta and 13 Jbeta primers. Here immunoSEQ multiplex PCR was the method, and the copy in TCRdb shows in-frame clones only, minus some. The listing records tens of thousands of clones. Input material: PBMCs. Receptor source: a man aged 50-59 years in good health and CMV-seropositive.

The V call is TRBV19, the J call TRBJ2-2; D gene ambiguous. The CDR3 covers 15 residues. The germline V gene encodes CDR1 LNHDA and CDR2 SQIVND (reference sequence). Between the trimmed V and J ends, which lost 3 bases and 0 bases, there was a span of 8 bases. Here the CDR3 DNA reads TGTGCCAGTAGTATCGTTCCGGCGAACACCGGGGAGCTGTTTTTT. It codes for CASSIVPANTGELFF.

In DNA, the CDR3 is TGTGCCAGCAGTACTATCTCTGGCTATGGCTACACCTTC. Residues: CASSTISGYGYTF. This chain uses TRBV25-1 with TRBJ1-2; D gene unclear. Germline loops: CDR1 MGHDK, CDR2 SYGVNS. The CDR3 spans 13 residues. V lost 5 bases, J lost 4 bases, and 11 bases lay in between.

The chain recombines TRBV30 with TRBJ2-3; D may be TRBD2 (6 bases). This CDR3 has 17 residues. Looked up from germline, CDR1 is GTSNPN and CDR2 is SVGIG (reference sequence). Trimming left V 0 bases short and J 5 bases short, with 21 bases between. CDR3 sequence reads: CAWSVGESSGSEDTQYF. CDR3 DNA sequence: TGTGCCTGGAGTGTAGGGGAATCCTCCGGGAGTGAAGATACGCAGTATTTT.

The V gene is TRBV19, the J gene TRBJ1-5; D may be TRBD1 (6 bases). In germline, CDR1 is LNHDA, CDR2 SQIVND (reference sequence). The V end was cut by 1 base, the J end by 6 bases, with 16 bases between. The CDR3 consists of 16 residues. CDR3 coding DNA: TGTGCCAGTAGTATAGCGGGCGGGGGGCTTGTTCAGCCCCAGCATTTT. It encodes CASSIAGGGLVQPQHF.

This rearrangement joins TRBV5-1 to TRBJ1-1, with a possible D match to TRBD1 (5 bases). Germline values: CDR1 SGHRS, CDR2 YFSETQ. This CDR3 contains 16 residues. Trimming removed 1 base at V and 0 bases at J, with 13 bases between. In DNA, the CDR3 is TGCGCCAGCAGCTTGACGGCAGGGCTTATGAACACTGAAGCTTTCTTT. It is translated as CASSLTAGLMNTEAFF.

The chain combines TRBV15 with TRBJ2-1, with 9 nucleotides matching TRBD2. This CDR3 spans 16 amino acids. The V gene end was trimmed by 0 bases and the J gene end by 8 bases; junction bases not matched to a gene: 8. Germline values: CDR1 LNHNV, CDR2 YYDKDF (reference sequence). CDR3 sequence: CATSRDGGSGSYEQFF. In nucleotides, the CDR3 is TGTGCCACCAGCAGAGATGGAGGTAGCGGGAGCTATGAGCAGTTCTTC.

The chain has TRBV27 and TRBJ2-3; TRBD1 matches at 7 bases. In germline, CDR1 is MNHEY, CDR2 SMNVEV (reference sequence). The CDR3 is 16 residues long. V trimming: 3 bases; J trimming: 1 base; junction bases outside the gene matches: 7. DNA of the CDR3: TGTGCCAGCAGTTTTCAATGGGGGACAGGCACAGATACGCAGTATTTT. This codes for CASSFQWGTGTDTQYF.

The chain is built from TRBV4-1 and TRBJ2-2, with D possibly matching TRBD1 (5 bases). V lost 2 bases and J 6 bases, leaving 16 bases between the germline ends. Per the germline V gene, CDR1 is MGHRA and CDR2 is YSYEKL. The CDR3 extends over 16 amino acids. CDR3 sequence (DNA): TGCGCCAGCAGCCAACTAAGCCTTACAGGAGCCGGGGAGCTGTTTTTT. Translated, it gives CASSQLSLTGAGELFF.

The gene calls are TRBV19 and TRBJ2-7; TRBD1 matches at 8 bases. The CDR3 spans 14 residues. Germline CDR1 is LNHDA and CDR2 is SQIVND (reference sequence). The ends lost 1 base at V and 2 bases at J; junction bases unmatched: 1. The DNA for the CDR3 is TGTGCCAGTAGTATAGGGACAGGGCCCTACGAGCAGTACTTC. Protein: CASSIGTGPYEQYF.

This chain connects TRBV4-1 to TRBJ2-3, with 7 nucleotides matching TRBD2. CDR3 length: 16 amino acids. CDR1 is MGHRA and CDR2 is YSYEKL in the germline V gene. The V segment lost 0 bases and the J segment 1 base; nucleotides outside the gene matches: 4. The DNA for the CDR3 is TGCGCCAGCAGCCAAGATGGCAGCGGGGGCACAGATACGCAGTATTTT. This encodes CASSQDGSGGTDTQYF.

The V call is TRBV19, the J call TRBJ1-1, with TRBD1 as a possible D gene (5 bases). Germline V gene data show CDR1 as LNHDA and CDR2 as SQIVND (reference sequence). The CDR3 runs 14 residues. Trimming removed 9 bases at V and 2 bases at J, with 16 bases between. The CDR3 loop reads CASFQGRANTEAFF. CDR3 sequence (DNA): TGTGCCAGCTTCCAGGGTAGGGCCAACACTGAAGCTTTCTTT.

CDR3 amino acids: CAWRRQGPEAFF. The CDR3 DNA follows: TGTGCCTGGAGGCGACAGGGGCCTGAAGCTTTCTTT. The V gene is TRBV30, the J gene TRBJ1-1; TRBD1 matches 8 bases. The CDR3 contains 12 residues. J was trimmed by 6 bases and V by 3 bases; bases with no gene match: 3. In germline, CDR1 is GTSNPN, CDR2 SVGIG (reference sequence). The full variable domain, rest sourced from reference TRBV30 and TRBJ1-1, is SQTIHQWPATLVQPVGSPLSLECTVEGTSNPNLYWYRQAAGRGLQLLFYSVGIGQISSEVPQNLSASRPQDRQFILSSKKLLLSDSGFYLCAWRRQGPEAFFGQGTRLTVV.

The gene calls are TRBV28 and TRBJ2-3; 7 bases align to TRBD1. With 8 bases clipped from V and 7 bases from J, the junction kept 12 bases outside the gene matches. Germline assignment: CDR1 MDHEN and CDR2 SYDVKM. This CDR3 has 14 residues. This chain's CDR3 is CASGERQGFYTQYF. Here the CDR3 DNA reads TGTGCCAGCGGAGAACGACAGGGTTTTTATACGCAGTATTTT.

J is TRBJ1-2 and V is TRBV19, with 7 positions matching TRBD1. The germline V gene has CDR1 LNHDA and CDR2 SQIVND (reference sequence). The V gene end was trimmed by 7 bases and the J gene end by 5 bases; junction bases not matched to a gene: 10. This CDR3 has 14 amino acids. The CDR3 DNA reads TGTGCCAGTAATGCAGGGGGAGAGCGATATGGCTACACCTTC. Encoded protein: CASNAGGERYGYTF.

V is TRBV30 and J is TRBJ1-5; 7 bases are shared with TRBD1. The CDR3 runs 13 residues. V dropped 4 bases and J dropped 3; count of bases not matched to a gene: 3. Germline V lookup: CDR1 GTSNPN, CDR2 SVGIG (reference sequence). CDR3 in amino acids: CAWTTGFNQPQHF. For the CDR3, the DNA is TGTGCCTGGACGACAGGGTTCAATCAGCCCCAGCATTTT.

The rearrangement links TRBV29-1 to TRBJ1-1; TRBD1 aligns across 9 bases. The germline V gene encodes CDR1 SQVTM and CDR2 ANQGSEA. The CDR3 totals 13 residues. V trimming: 7 bases; J trimming: 7 bases; junction bases outside the gene matches: 10. CDR3 protein: CSASGTGFREAFF. The DNA of the CDR3 is TGCAGCGCTTCCGGGACAGGGTTTCGTGAAGCTTTCTTT.

This chain links TRBV7-2 with TRBJ1-2; the D is unclear. V was pared by 1 base and J by 4 bases, with 10 bases between. Germline values: CDR1 SGHTA, CDR2 FQGNSA. This CDR3 spans 14 amino acids. The CDR3 here is CASSLVFGGYGYTF. For the CDR3, the DNA is TGTGCCAGCAGCTTAGTTTTCGGAGGCTATGGCTACACCTTC.

The V gene is TRBV5-6, the J gene TRBJ1-1; no clear D gene. The ends were cut back, 0 bases at V and 4 bases at J, with 13 bases in the middle. Per the germline V gene, CDR1 is SGHDT and CDR2 is YYEEEE. The CDR3 is made up of 15 amino acids. The CDR3 DNA sequence: TGTGCCAGCAGCTTGGCCTACATCGGGTCCACTGAAGCTTTCTTT. Encoded protein: CASSLAYIGSTEAFF.

The chain links TRBV7-9 to TRBJ2-3; the match to TRBD2 covers 11 bases. The CDR3 length is 16 residues. V gave up 1 base and J gave up 5 bases; unmatched junction bases: 5. CDR1 is SEHNR, CDR2 FQNEAQ, per germline (reference sequence). CDR3 protein: CASSLGGLAGGDTQYF. CDR3 in DNA: TGTGCCAGCAGCTTAGGTGGTCTAGCGGGGGGAGATACGCAGTATTTT. The full variable domain, in which reference TRBV7-9 and TRBJ2-3 provide the parts outside the CDR3, is DTGVSQNPRHKITKRGQNVTFRCDPISEHNRLYWYRQTLGQGPEFLTYFQNEAQLEKSRLLSDRFSAERPKGSFSTLEIQRTEQGDSAMYLCASSLGGLAGGDTQYFGPGTRLTVL.

V and J are TRBV28 and TRBJ2-2; D is undetermined. V gave up 6 bases and J gave up 2 bases, with 16 bases separating them. Looked up from germline, CDR1 is MDHEN and CDR2 is SYDVKM. The CDR3 length is 16 residues. The CDR3 is CASRGLTPFNTGELFF. For the CDR3, the DNA is TGTGCCAGCAGGGGCCTGACACCCTTTAACACCGGGGAGCTGTTTTTT.